The T cell receptor beta chain under discussion was sequenced for a study of healthy donors' naive CD4 and CD8 T cells. Each TCR library used around 500 ng of total RNA and a linear amplification protocol. From the reads, TCRdb called clonotypes with MiXCR, one entry per CDR3 protein. The sample yields some 190,000 distinct CDR3 sequences, around 80% seen once. The V end was cut by 8 bases, the J end by 5 bases, with 19 bases between. The V gene's germline CDR1 is MNHEY and CDR2 SMNVEV (reference sequence). The CDR3 has 14 amino acids. The chain has TRBV27 and TRBJ2-7; perhaps TRBD2 as D (7 bases). The clonotype originates from a pool of human donors in good health; the sample pools cells from several healthy donors. The sample consisted of naive CD4+ and CD8+ T cells sorted from blood, pooled from several donors. This CDR3 reads CASGQPGLRDEQYF. The CDR3 nucleotides read TGTGCCAGCGGACAGCCGGGACTAAGGGACGAGCAGTACTTC.